This TCR beta chain originates from a study of beta chain features in type 1 diabetes. Sequencing targeted expressed TCRB transcripts, as all isolated RNA had been reverse transcribed. Libraries were prepared by immunoSEQ multiplex PCR; TCRdb keeps only in-frame clonotypes and omits some of them. The table includes 850,000 to 900,000 clones, 17% detected once. The sample comprised naive CD4+ T cells from blood. This clonotype was obtained from a woman aged 18-30 years in good health.

This CDR3 is CASSSGHVASTSGRYEQYF. The DNA of the CDR3 is TGTGCCAGCAGCTCGGGCCATGTGGCGTCGACTAGCGGGAGGTACGAGCAGTACTTC. V and J are TRBV9 and TRBJ2-7; 13 nucleotides align to TRBD2. Trimming took 4 bases from V and 4 from J; bases not matched to a gene: 17. This CDR3 region has 19 residues. CDR1 is SGDLS and CDR2 is YYNGEE in the germline V gene.